This is a list of T cell receptor beta chains from one sample in a study of shared clonotypes between healthy human individuals. The table came from immunoSEQ multiplex PCR; TCRdb's copy has only in-frame clones and leaves some out. The sample lists 850,000 to 1,100,000 clones, roughly 80% seen once, with roughly 0.9% in the top ten. Sequencing was carried out using memory CD4+ T cells from PBMCs. These receptors were collected from a man aged 18 to 35 in good health. Some clones in this sample may be carry-over from other donors' samples. Each CDR3 is given with its conserved first and last residue. Size is omitted from some rows. Given values are once, few, many or a class for expanded clones.

size | V | CDR3
NA | TRBV11-2 | CASSLDPLSGEQYF
many | TRBV19 | CASSSGRAYEQYF
NA | TRBV5-1 | CASSPGTSGRAVDTQYF
NA | TRBV5-1 | CASSPGTASTDTQYF
NA | TRBV18 | CASSPRGVSYNEQFF
NA | TRBV27 | CASSPSRGGRSLYEQYF
many | TRBV10-2 | CASISGLDTGELFF
NA | TRBV7-1 | CASSPGQTGGYTF
NA | TRBV5-4 | CASSLATSGSGETQYF
NA | TRBV2 | CATEGTANTEAFF
NA | TRBV7-3 | CASSLGAGVGDGELFF
NA | TRBV30 | CAWSRGGDVSYEQYF